Below are 6 T cell receptor beta chains sequenced from a single sample in a study of a mutant IDH1 vaccine in newly diagnosed glioma. Time point meaning: week 35, safety follow-up. It was 300 ug of mutant IDH1 20-mer peptide that made up each vaccine dose, given with topical imiquimod. Profiled with immunoSEQ multiplex PCR; TCRdb holds only in-frame clones, not every one. The sample lists 50,000 to 70,000 clones; roughly 68% were seen once. Their antigen targets remain unknown. This sample comprised PBMCs, obtained from a glioma patient whose treatment included an IDH1 peptide vaccine. These receptors were taken from a man over 45 with glioma.

The chain joins TRBV9 to TRBJ2-7; D call uncertain. CDR3 length: 15 amino acids. V was cut by 0 bases and J by 2 bases, with 12 bases left in between. The V gene's germline CDR1 is SGDLS and CDR2 YYNGEE. In DNA form, the CDR3 reads TGTGCCAGCAGCGTAGGAGGCAGGAGCCCCTACGAGCAGTACTTC. Amino acid sequence: CASSVGGRSPYEQYF.

This clone is a singleton in its sample. J is TRBJ1-2 and V is TRBV19; a possible D gene is TRBD1 (5 bases). CDR3 length: 16 residues. Trimming stripped 5 bases from V and 0 bases from J, with 16 bases between. Germline assignment: CDR1 LNHDA and CDR2 SQIVND (reference sequence). CDR3 DNA sequence: TGTGCCAGTAGTGATGCAGGGAGAGGGTCTAACTATGGCTACACCTTC. Its protein product is CASSDAGRGSNYGYTF. Full variable domain (missing parts from reference TRBV19 and TRBJ1-2): DGGITQSPKYLFRKEGQNVTLSCEQNLNHDAMYWYRQDPGQGLRLIYYSQIVNDFQKGDIAEGYSVSREKKESFPLTVTSAQKNPTAFYLCASSDAGRGSNYGYTFGSGTRLTVV.

This sequence joins TRBV5-1 and TRBJ1-2; D unclear. With 6 bases removed from V and 3 bases from J, the gap between germline ends came to 12 bases. In germline, CDR1 is SGHRS, CDR2 YFSETQ. This CDR3 spans 13 amino acids. CDR3 residues: CASTPDPYYGYTF. The CDR3, as DNA: TGCGCCAGCACCCCGGATCCGTACTATGGCTACACCTTC.

The V gene is TRBV6-6, the J gene TRBJ1-5; TRBD1 matches at 8 bases. Germline CDR1 is MNHNY and CDR2 is SVGAGI (reference sequence). V shed 2 bases, J shed 4 bases, and the junction held 4 bases outside the gene matches. The CDR3 has 15 amino acids. CDR3 in amino acids: CASSYPGQENQPQHF. The CDR3 DNA sequence: TGTGCCAGCAGTTACCCGGGACAGGAGAATCAGCCCCAGCATTTT.

This clone appeared a few times. V is TRBV7-2 and J is TRBJ1-3; D is possibly TRBD1 (5 bases). Trimming left V 1 base short and J 4 bases short, with 11 bases between. The CDR3 consists of 15 residues. Germline CDR1 is SGHTA and CDR2 is FQGNSA. The CDR3 protein is CASSLGARGGNTIYF. DNA for the CDR3: TGTGCCAGCAGCTTAGGGGCCCGGGGGGGAAACACCATATATTTT.

V gene TRBV21-1 combines with J gene TRBJ2-7; the D segment call TRBD1 is taken from the table without a DNA check. TRBV21-1 is designated a pseudogene. The CDR3 totals 14 residues. The CDR3, as DNA: TGTGCCATTCTATGGGACATAAGCTCCTACGAGCAGTACTTC. The encoded protein is CAILWDISSYEQYF.